The 31 T cell receptor beta chains listed next were all sequenced from one sample in a study of shared clonotypes between healthy human individuals. Data came from immunoSEQ multiplex PCR; TCRdb stores just in-frame clones and leaves some out. The sample carries more than 2 million clones, 95% recorded once. The sample consisted of naive CD4+ T cells sorted from blood. The subset: CD45RA+ positively selected. The receptors derive from a man between 18 and 29 years old in good health.

J is TRBJ2-7 and V is TRBV5-6; 8 bases match TRBD1. From germline, CDR1 is SGHDT and CDR2 YYEEEE. The ends lost 5 bases at V and 1 base at J; junction bases unmatched: 5. The CDR3 spans 14 residues. CDR3 sequence (DNA): TGTGCCAGCAGATACAGGGGGGAGTCCTACGAGCAGTACTTC. Its protein is CASRYRGESYEQYF.

V is TRBV5-6 and J is TRBJ2-1, with 13 bases matching TRBD2. This CDR3 comprises 19 residues. Trimming took 2 bases from V and 3 from J; bases not matched to a gene: 11. Germline V gene data show CDR1 as SGHDT and CDR2 as YYEEEE. The CDR3 DNA reads TGTGCCAGCAGCTTCGACCTTTCACTAGCGGGGGGGATCTACAATGAGCAGTTCTTC. Its translation is CASSFDLSLAGGIYNEQFF. The full variable domain, its missing parts supplied by reference TRBV5-6 and TRBJ2-1, is DAGVTQSPTHLIKTRGQQVTLRCSPKSGHDTVSWYQQALGQGPQFIFQYYEEEERQRGNFPDRFSGHQFPNYSSELNVNALLLGDSALYLCASSFDLSLAGGIYNEQFFGPGTRLTVL.

The chain uses TRBV5-1 and TRBJ1-3; 7 bases line up with TRBD1. The CDR3 has 14 amino acids. Germline V gene sequence: CDR1 SGHRS, CDR2 YFSETQ. The trim removed 3 bases at V and 4 bases at J, leaving 4 bases unmatched. The CDR3 bases are TGCGCCAGCAGCTCCACAGGGGTCGGAAACACCATATATTTT. It yields the protein CASSSTGVGNTIYF. The whole variable domain, filled in from reference TRBV5-1 and TRBJ1-3, reads KAGVTQTPRYLIKTRGQQVTLSCSPISGHRSVSWYQQTPGQGLQFLFEYFSETQRNKGNFPGRFSGRQFSNSRSEMNVSTLELGDSALYLCASSSTGVGNTIYFGEGSWLTVV.

V usage is TRBV27 and J usage is TRBJ1-2, with D maybe TRBD1 (6 bases). CDR3 size: 12 residues. Germline V lookup: CDR1 MNHEY, CDR2 SMNVEV (reference sequence). The V end lost 8 bases, the J end lost 8 bases, and 15 bases lay between the germline ends. The CDR3 DNA reads TGTGCCAGCCGAACTCAGGGGATGGGCTACACCTTC. Translated: CASRTQGMGYTF.

The rearrangement joins TRBV2 to TRBJ1-2; TRBD1 matches 7 bases. With V trimmed by 6 bases and J by 1 base, 5 bases remained unmatched. Germline V gene data show CDR1 as SNHLY and CDR2 as FYNNEI. This CDR3 contains 14 residues. CDR3: CASRSRDSNYGYTF. As DNA, the CDR3 is TGTGCCAGCAGGAGCCGGGACAGTAACTATGGCTACACCTTC.

This rearrangement joins TRBV7-9 to TRBJ1-6, with 9 bases aligning to TRBD1. CDR1 and CDR2 (germline): SEHNR, FQNEAQ (reference sequence). Losses at the gene ends were 4 bases for V and 9 bases for J; bases not matched to a gene: 4. This CDR3 has 14 amino acids. In DNA form, the CDR3 reads TGTGCCAGCAGCTCCACAGGGGGCCTTTCACCCCTCCACTTT. This sequence encodes CASSSTGGLSPLHF.

This clone was seen only once. The gene calls are TRBV18 and TRBJ2-7; unclear D gene. CDR1 is KGHSH and CDR2 is LQKENI in the germline V gene. This CDR3 contains 14 residues. The V end was cut by 3 bases, the J end by 0 bases, with 9 bases between. CDR3 nucleotide sequence: TGTGCCAGCTCACCGTATATTACCTCCTACGAGCAGTACTTC. Protein: CASSPYITSYEQYF.

The chain has TRBV6-1 and TRBJ2-7; 10 bases are a match to TRBD1. The V and J ends lost 10 bases and 4 bases, in that order; junction bases with no gene match: 10. Germline V gene lookup returns CDR1 MNHNS and CDR2 SASEGT. The CDR3 loop spans 14 amino acids. The CDR3 DNA reads as TGTGCCACCACGCGACAGGGGGCTGTGTACGAGCAGTACTTC. It codes for CATTRQGAVYEQYF.

V usage is TRBV7-9 and J usage is TRBJ1-1, with 7 bases lining up with TRBD1. Trimming at V came to 5 bases and at J to 0 bases, leaving 15 bases not matched to a gene. CDR1 and CDR2 (germline): SEHNR, FQNEAQ (reference sequence). The CDR3 sequence is 18 residues long. Written as DNA, the CDR3 is TGTGCCAGCAGCCCACTAGCCCTAGGGACAGCCATGAACACTGAAGCTTTCTTT. This translates into CASSPLALGTAMNTEAFF.

The chain's CDR3 is CASTFRTSFGPNSYEQYF. The CDR3 nucleotides read TGTGCCAGCACCTTCAGAACTAGTTTCGGACCAAACTCCTACGAGCAGTACTTC. The chain couples TRBV5-6 to TRBJ2-7; weak D call: TRBD2 (5 bases). V was pared by 6 bases and J by 0 bases, with 25 bases between. The length of the CDR3 is 18 residues. CDR1 and CDR2 (germline): SGHDT, YYEEEE.

The gene calls are TRBV13 and TRBJ2-7; 8 bases align to TRBD1. Germline V lookup: CDR1 PRHDT, CDR2 FYEKMQ (reference sequence). V shed 5 bases, J shed 5 bases, and the junction held 5 bases outside the gene matches. This CDR3 comprises 13 residues. CDR3 residues: CASSARDRHEQYF. The CDR3 coding sequence is TGTGCCAGCAGCGCCCGGGACAGGCACGAGCAGTACTTC. The entire variable domain, with the rest obtained from reference TRBV13 and TRBJ2-7, is as follows: AAGVIQSPRHLIKEKRETATLKCYPIPRHDTVYWYQQGPGQDPQFLISFYEKMQSDKGSIPDRFSAQQFSDYHSELNMSSLELGDSALYFCASSARDRHEQYFGPGTRLTVT.

This chain's CDR3 is CASSLGGVYNEQFF. The CDR3 coding sequence is TGTGCCAGCAGCTTGGGTGGGGTTTACAATGAGCAGTTCTTC. The chain recombines TRBV11-2 with TRBJ2-1; D not resolved. There are 14 residues in the CDR3. The V and J ends lost 3 bases and 4 bases respectively, with 10 bases between them. Germline CDR1 is SGHAT and CDR2 is FQNNGV.

This chain joins TRBV7-9 and TRBJ2-2; D is unresolved. Germline V gives CDR1 SEHNR, CDR2 FQNEAQ (reference sequence). V dropped 1 base and J dropped 3 bases, with 9 bases sitting between them. The CDR3 consists of 15 residues. CDR3 sequence (DNA): TGTGCCAGCAGCTTAGTCGTTAGCTACACCGGGGAGCTGTTTTTT. Its translation: CASSLVVSYTGELFF.

The rearrangement joins TRBV4-1 to TRBJ1-3; no reliable D call. Germline CDR1 is MGHRA and CDR2 is YSYEKL. The CDR3 spans 15 residues. The ends were cut back, 2 bases at V and 0 bases at J, with 8 bases in the middle. This CDR3 reads CASSQPRSSGNTIYF. In nucleotides, the CDR3 is TGCGCCAGCAGCCAACCCAGGAGCTCTGGAAACACCATATATTTT.

The V and J genes are TRBV5-4 and TRBJ1-5; 7 positions match TRBD1. Germline V gene lookup returns CDR1 SGHNT and CDR2 YYREEE (reference sequence). CDR3 size: 14 residues. Unmatched junction bases numbered 4, after V lost 0 bases and J lost 7 bases. CDR3 nucleotide sequence: TGTGCCAGCAGCTTGGAGGGGGCCCGACAGCCCCAGCATTTT. Its translation is CASSLEGARQPQHF.

This chain joins TRBV4-2 and TRBJ2-7, with a weak D call TRBD1 (6 bases). V was trimmed by 1 base and J by 0 bases, leaving 13 bases between them. Germline CDR1 reads LGHNA; CDR2 reads YNFKEQ. This CDR3 spans 16 amino acids. The CDR3, as DNA: TGTGCCAGCAGCCAAGTAGACCCCAGGGGCTCCTACGAGCAGTACTTC. Its protein is CASSQVDPRGSYEQYF.

J is TRBJ2-1 and V is TRBV30; maybe TRBD2 (6 bases). Germline CDR1 and CDR2: GTSNPN and SVGIG (reference sequence). The CDR3 runs to 12 residues. Trimming cost V 5 bases and J 7 bases, with 12 bases left between them. The CDR3 bases are TGTGCCTGGCACCATGGGGGGAATGAGCAGTTCTTC. This sequence encodes CAWHHGGNEQFF.

The chain couples TRBV6-1 to TRBJ1-5; 7 bases map to TRBD1. This CDR3 spans 13 amino acids. J was trimmed by 9 bases and V by 10 bases; bases with no gene match: 12. The V gene's germline CDR1 is MNHNS and CDR2 SASEGT. CDR3 bases: TGTGCCACCTGGGGGACAGCCTATCTGCCCCAGCATTTT. This translates into CATWGTAYLPQHF.

This chain joins TRBV2 and TRBJ2-1; D is unresolved. The CDR3 contains 14 residues. With 5 bases removed from V and 0 bases from J, the gap between germline ends came to 8 bases. The germline CDR1 and CDR2 sequences are SNHLY and FYNNEI. CDR3 nucleotide sequence: TGTGCCAGCAGTACAGCTAGCTCCTACAATGAGCAGTTCTTC. It yields the protein CASSTASSYNEQFF.

The gene calls are TRBV5-5 and TRBJ1-3, with D unclear. The CDR3 extends over 15 amino acids. V was clipped by 0 bases and J by 0 bases, with 7 bases between them. Looked up from germline, CDR1 is SGHKS and CDR2 is YYEKEE (reference sequence). The CDR3 region has the DNA TGTGCCAGCAGCTTGGGGATAAGCTCTGGAAACACCATATATTTT. Protein: CASSLGISSGNTIYF. The whole variable domain, remainder taken from reference TRBV5-5 and TRBJ1-3, is DAGVTQSPTHLIKTRGQQVTLRCSPISGHKSVSWYQQVLGQGPQFIFQYYEKEERGRGNFPDRFSARQFPNYSSELNVNALLLGDSALYLCASSLGISSGNTIYFGEGSWLTVV.

CDR3 protein: CSVARRLATQETQYF. The CDR3 DNA sequence: TGCAGCGTTGCCCGTAGACTAGCAACCCAAGAGACCCAGTACTTC. The chain uses TRBV29-1 and TRBJ2-5; TRBD2 agrees at 7 bases. Germline trimming cut 4 bases from V and 1 base from J; bases unmatched to any gene: 9. Germline lookup yields CDR1 SQVTM and CDR2 ANQGSEA. The CDR3 has 15 amino acids.

The chain links TRBV30 to TRBJ1-4; TRBD1 might be the D (6 bases). This CDR3 has 14 residues. V was pared by 2 bases and J by 8 bases, with 15 bases between. From germline, CDR1 is GTSNPN and CDR2 SVGIG (reference sequence). Here the CDR3 reads CAWSRQVVREKLFF. Written as DNA, the CDR3 is TGTGCCTGGAGTCGACAGGTGGTTCGGGAAAAACTGTTTTTT.

The V and J genes are TRBV11-2 and TRBJ2-7, with TRBD1 as a possible D gene (6 bases). CDR1 is SGHAT, CDR2 FQNNGV, per germline. The length of the CDR3 is 13 residues. V gave up 3 bases and J gave up 2 bases, with 8 bases separating them. The CDR3 spells CASSFSGAYEQYF. DNA of the CDR3: TGTGCCAGCAGCTTTTCAGGGGCCTACGAGCAGTACTTC.

On this clone itself: Within the sample, other DNA sequences also encode this same CDR3. CDR3 DNA sequence: TGCGCCAGCAGCTTGACGGGGACATTAAATGAAAAACTGTTTTTT. Its translation: CASSLTGTLNEKLFF. The chain couples TRBV5-1 to TRBJ1-4; D possibly corresponds to TRBD1 (6 bases). Germline CDR1 and CDR2: SGHRS and YFSETQ. V was cut by 1 base and J by 5 bases, with 12 bases left in between. CDR3 length: 15 residues.

The chain links TRBV10-2 to TRBJ2-5; D possibly corresponds to TRBD2 (6 bases). The CDR3 is 14 amino acids. Germline CDR1 is WSHSY and CDR2 is SAAADI. V was clipped by 3 bases and J by 4 bases, with 12 bases between them. The CDR3 here is CASSDLGGIETQYF. In DNA form, the CDR3 reads TGCGCCAGCAGTGATCTTGGGGGGATAGAGACCCAGTACTTC.

This chain connects TRBV7-6 to TRBJ1-5, with a tentative D call TRBD1 (6 bases). The ends were cut back, 1 base at V and 7 bases at J, with 17 bases in the middle. Per the germline V gene, CDR1 is SGHVS and CDR2 is FNYEAQ. This CDR3 comprises 16 residues. The DNA of the CDR3 is TGTGCCAGCAGCTTAGAGGGGGGGCCTGGCTCCCAGCCCCAGCATTTT. Residues: CASSLEGGPGSQPQHF.

The rearrangement joins TRBV10-3 to TRBJ2-3, with 12 bases fitting TRBD2. The CDR3 runs to 15 residues. The junction had 4 bases not matched to a gene; V was cut back by 5 bases and J by 4 bases. Germline CDR1 is ENHRY and CDR2 is SYGVKD. CDR3 sequence (DNA): TGTGCCATCAGTCCTAGCGGGGGGGCCCCAGATACGCAGTATTTT. Residues: CAISPSGGAPDTQYF.

This clone has a single count. V usage is TRBV9 and J usage is TRBJ1-2; tentatively, D is TRBD1 (6 bases). The V end was cut by 1 base, the J end by 4 bases, with 17 bases between. The length of the CDR3 is 16 residues. Germline CDR1 reads SGDLS; CDR2 reads YYNGEE. DNA for the CDR3: TGTGCCAGCAGCGTACGAGACGCCGGGACAATCTATGGCTACACCTTC. It specifies CASSVRDAGTIYGYTF.

This chain joins TRBV6-1 and TRBJ2-2, with 7 bases fitting TRBD1. This CDR3 is built from 14 residues. Germline CDR1 MNHNS, CDR2 SASEGT. Unmatched junction bases numbered 8, after V lost 7 bases and J lost 6 bases. CDR3 region: CASNNDRVAGELFF. CDR3 DNA sequence: TGTGCCAGCAATAACGACAGGGTGGCCGGGGAGCTGTTTTTT.

The chain uses TRBV6-5 and TRBJ1-1; D might be TRBD1 (6 bases). Germline lookup yields CDR1 MNHEY and CDR2 SVGAGI. The length of the CDR3 is 13 residues. V was trimmed by 4 bases and J by 3 bases, leaving 9 bases between them. The CDR3 sequence: CASSSRGDTEAFF. The CDR3 nucleotides read TGTGCCAGCAGTTCAAGGGGGGACACTGAAGCTTTCTTT.

Only a few counts were recorded for this clone. The chain is built from TRBV19 and TRBJ1-6; 9 bases are shared with TRBD1. The CDR3 consists of 15 residues. CDR1 and CDR2 (germline): LNHDA, SQIVND (reference sequence). V lost 3 bases to trimming and J lost 10 bases; unmatched junction nucleotides: 7. CDR3 sequence: CASSIRQGDSSPLHF. The CDR3 coding sequence is TGTGCCAGTAGTATCAGACAGGGGGACTCATCACCCCTCCACTTT.